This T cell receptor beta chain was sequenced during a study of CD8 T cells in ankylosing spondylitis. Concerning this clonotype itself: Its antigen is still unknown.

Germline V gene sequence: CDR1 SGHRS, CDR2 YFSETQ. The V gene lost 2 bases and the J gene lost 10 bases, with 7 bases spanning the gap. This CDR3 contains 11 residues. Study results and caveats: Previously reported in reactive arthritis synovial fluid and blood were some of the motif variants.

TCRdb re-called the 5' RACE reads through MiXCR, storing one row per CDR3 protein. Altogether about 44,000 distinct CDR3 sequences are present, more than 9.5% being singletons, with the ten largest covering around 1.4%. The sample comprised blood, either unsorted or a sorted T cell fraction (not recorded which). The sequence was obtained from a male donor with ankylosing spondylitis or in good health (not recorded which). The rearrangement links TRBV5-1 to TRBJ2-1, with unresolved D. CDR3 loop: CASSLDTEQFF. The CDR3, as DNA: TGCGCCAGCAGCTTAGATACCGAGCAGTTCTTC.